The TCR beta chain described here comes from a study of T cell repertoires in cytomegalovirus infection. Across the study: Public TCR beta signatures indicated both CMV infection and matching HLA type. The study, taken as a whole, reports: Predominance within the ex vivo response was attributable to HLA-C-restricted CMV-specific TCR beta clonotypes. Identification of carriers of CMV plus the relevant HLA was achieved through cumulative public TCR beta family frequency.

TCRdb independently ran MiXCR on the reads; one entry per CDR3 protein. The repertoire holds about 450,000 distinct CDR3 sequences, with approximately 32% as singletons. Regarding this clonotype: The antigen remains undetermined.

Per the germline V gene, CDR1 is MNHEY and CDR2 is SVGEGT. Trimming stripped 0 bases from V and 1 base from J, with 5 bases between. The CDR3 spans 14 residues. Sequenced: PBMCs. The rearrangement uses TRBV6-2 or TRBV6-3 and TRBJ2-3; no clear D. The source is a human donor in good health (CMV status not recorded). Some clones in this sample may be carry-over from other donors' samples. CDR3 protein: CASSYSGRTDTQYF. The DNA of the CDR3 is TGTGCCAGCAGTTACTCGGGCCGCACAGATACGCAGTATTTT.